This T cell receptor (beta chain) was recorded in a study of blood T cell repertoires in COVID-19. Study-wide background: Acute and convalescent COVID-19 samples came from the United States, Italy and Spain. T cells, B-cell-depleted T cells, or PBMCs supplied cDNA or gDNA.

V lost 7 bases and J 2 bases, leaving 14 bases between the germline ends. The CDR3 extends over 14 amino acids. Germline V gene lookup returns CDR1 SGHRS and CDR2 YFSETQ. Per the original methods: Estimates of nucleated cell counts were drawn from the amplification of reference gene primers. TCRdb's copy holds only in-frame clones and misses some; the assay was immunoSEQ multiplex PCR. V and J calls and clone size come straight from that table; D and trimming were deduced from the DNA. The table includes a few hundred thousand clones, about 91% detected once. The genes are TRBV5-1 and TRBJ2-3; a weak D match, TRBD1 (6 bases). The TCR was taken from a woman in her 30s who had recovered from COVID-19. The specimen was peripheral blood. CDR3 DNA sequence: TGCGCCAGCCTAAAGGGGGTTCCCACAGATACGCAGTATTTT. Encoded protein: CASLKGVPTDTQYF.